This T cell receptor beta chain appears in the sequencing data of a study of shared clonotypes between healthy human individuals. The CDR3 spans 16 residues. Germline assignment: CDR1 MNHEY and CDR2 SVGAGI. V was pared by 4 bases and J by 0 bases, with 14 bases between. Some clones are missing from TCRdb's copy, which holds only in-frame ones; the method was immunoSEQ multiplex PCR. The data hold 800,000 to 1,200,000 clones, with roughly 74% observed a single time. The material sequenced was memory CD4+ T cells from PBMCs. Regarding subset: CD45RA-negative fraction. The TCR comes from a man younger than 35 in good health. Some clones in this sample may be carry-over from other donors' samples. The chain joins TRBV6-5 to TRBJ2-3, with no clear D. The CDR3 bases are TGTGCCAGCAGTTTCAGCCACTTGGGGAGCACAGATACGCAGTATTTT. Its translation is CASSFSHLGSTDTQYF.